Described below is a single T cell receptor beta chain sequence and its context. Its antigen is undetermined. At one end the junction does not follow the germline gene, possibly because of a read error. These data belong to a study of T cell responses to AZD1222 COVID-19 vaccine. Study-wide points: The breadth and depth of Spike-specific TCRs increased once two AZD1222 doses had been given. Baseline seropositivity occurred in only a handful of AZD1222 recipients. The donor group comprised mostly white British people and more females; the analysis possibly underestimated clonal diversity. A reported finding is that nearly half of spike-specific TCRs target unmutated variant regions.

CDR1 is LNHDA, CDR2 SQIVND, per germline (reference sequence). The CDR3 has 12 amino acids. The assay was immunoSEQ multiplex PCR, and TCRdb's table has in-frame clones only and misses some. The data hold under 170,000 clones, with 94% observed a single time. The receptor's source is an adult in good health. V is TRBV19 and J is TRBJ2-4; 8 positions agree with TRBD2. Specimen: peripheral blood, collected on day 0 of AZD1222 vaccination. Written as DNA, the CDR3 is TGTGCCAGTAGTATGCCGGGACTAGAAGGCAACTTC. Protein sequence: CASSMPGLEGNF.